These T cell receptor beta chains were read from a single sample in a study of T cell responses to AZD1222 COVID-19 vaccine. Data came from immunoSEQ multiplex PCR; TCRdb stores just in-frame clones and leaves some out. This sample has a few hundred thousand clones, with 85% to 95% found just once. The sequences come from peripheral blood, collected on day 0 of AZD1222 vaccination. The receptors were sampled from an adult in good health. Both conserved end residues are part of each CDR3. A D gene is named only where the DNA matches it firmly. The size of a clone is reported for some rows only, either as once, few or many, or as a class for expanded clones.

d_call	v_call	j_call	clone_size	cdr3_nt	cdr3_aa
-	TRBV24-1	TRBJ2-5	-	TGTGCCACCAGTGACAACAGGGTCACCACGGGGGAGACCCAGTACTTC	CATSDNRVTTGETQYF
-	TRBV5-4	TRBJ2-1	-	TGTGCCAGCACCTCAGGGACTGGTTACAATGAGCAGTTCTTC	CASTSGTGYNEQFF
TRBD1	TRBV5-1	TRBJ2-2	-	TGCGCCAGCAGCTTACAGGGGGCGCGGACCGGGGAGCTGTTTTTT	CASSLQGARTGELFF
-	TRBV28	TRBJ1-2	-	TGTGCCAGCACCTTACCAGGGTTTGGCTACACCTTC	CASTLPGFGYTF
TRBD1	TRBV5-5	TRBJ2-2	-	TGTGCCAGCAGCCTTCGACGACAGGGGGACACCGGGGAGCTGTTTTTT	CASSLRRQGDTGELFF
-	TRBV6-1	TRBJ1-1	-	TGTGCCAGCAGTGAGTTCGAGGGTACCGAAGCTTTCTTT	CASSEFEGTEAFF
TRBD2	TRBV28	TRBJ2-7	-	TGTGCCAGTAGGGGACTAGTGATCGGCCCCAAAGAGCAGTACTTC	CASRGLVIGPKEQYF
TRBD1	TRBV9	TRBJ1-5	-	TGTGCCAGCAGCAAGGGACAGGAGGAACAGCCCCAGCATTTT	CASSKGQEEQPQHF
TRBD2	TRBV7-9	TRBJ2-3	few	TGTGCCAGCAGCTCTGTAGCGGGGGGCCGTACAGATACGCAGTATTTT	CASSSVAGGRTDTQYF
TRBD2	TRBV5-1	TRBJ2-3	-	TGCGCCAGCAGGTGGCTAGCGGAAGGGGGCACAGATACGCAGTATTTT	CASRWLAEGGTDTQYF
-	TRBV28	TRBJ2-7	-	TGTGCCAGCAGTTACCCCCTAGGGAGGAGCTCCTACGAGCAGTACTTC	CASSYPLGRSSYEQYF
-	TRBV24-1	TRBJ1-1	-	TGTGCCACCAGTGATGGTCTGCACACTGAAGCTTTCTTT	CATSDGLHTEAFF
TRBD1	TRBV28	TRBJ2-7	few	TGTGCCAGCAGTTCTACAGGGGGCTCATCCTACGAGCAGTACTTC	CASSSTGGSSYEQYF
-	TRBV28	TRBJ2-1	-	TGTGCCACCCTAAACAATGAGCAGTTCTTC	CATLNNEQFF
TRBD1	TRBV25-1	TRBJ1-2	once	TGTGCCAGCAGAGCGAATCAGGGGGGGGGACAAGACTATGGCTACACCTTC	CASRANQGGGQDYGYTF
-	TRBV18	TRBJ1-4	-	TGTGCCAGCTCACCGTCAGACGAAAAACTGTTTTTT	CASSPSDEKLFF
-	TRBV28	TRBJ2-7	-	TGTGCCAGCAGTTTGCACCGGGACTTCTCCTACGAGCAGTACTTC	CASSLHRDFSYEQYF
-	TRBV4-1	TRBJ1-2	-	TGCGCCAGCAGCCAAGAGGCCAAAGCTAACTATGGCTACACCTTC	CASSQEAKANYGYTF
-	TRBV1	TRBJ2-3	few	TGCACCAGCAGCCAAGAACAGGGCCACGGAGATACGCAGTATTTT	CTSSQEQGHGDTQYF
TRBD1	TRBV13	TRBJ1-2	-	TGTGCCAGCAGCTTAGGGACAGGGGCAGGTGGCTACACCTTC	CASSLGTGAGGYTF
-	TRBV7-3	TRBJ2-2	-	TGTGCCAGCAGCGTGGACAGTTCCGGGGAGCTGTTTTTT	CASSVDSSGELFF
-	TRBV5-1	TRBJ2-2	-	TGCGCCACCTCGGAGGGGTCGGACACCGGGGAGCTGTTTTTT	CATSEGSDTGELFF
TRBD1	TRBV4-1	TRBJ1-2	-	TGCGCCAGCAGCCAAGTCGGGACAGACCTCTATGGCTACACCTTC	CASSQVGTDLYGYTF
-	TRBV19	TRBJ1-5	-	TGTGCCAGTAGTTACAGGGTCGGGCAGCCCCAGCATTTT	CASSYRVGQPQHF
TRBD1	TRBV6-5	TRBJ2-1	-	TGTGCCACCGGTGGACAGGGGACTGAGCAGTTCTTC	CATGGQGTEQFF
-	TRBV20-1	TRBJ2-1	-	TGCAGTGCTCAGGAGAGCACAATACAGTTCTTC	CSAQESTIQFF
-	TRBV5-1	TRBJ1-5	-	TGCGCCAGCAGTGAAAGGGGCGATCAGCCCCAGCATTTT	CASSERGDQPQHF
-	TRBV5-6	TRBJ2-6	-	TGTGCCAGCAGCTTCAGGGGATCTGGGGCCAACGTCCTGACTTTC	CASSFRGSGANVLTF
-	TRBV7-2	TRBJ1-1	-	TGTGCCAGCAGCTTGGGGGGGTTGACTGAAGCTTTCTTT	CASSLGGLTEAFF
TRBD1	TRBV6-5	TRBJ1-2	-	TGTGCCAGCAGTCGACAGGGGGGCGGCTACACCTTC	CASSRQGGGYTF
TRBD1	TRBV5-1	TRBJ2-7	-	TGCGCCAGCAGCGTTACATCCGGGACAGGGGGACACGAGCAGTACTTC	CASSVTSGTGGHEQYF
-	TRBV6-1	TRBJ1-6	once	TGTGCCAGCAGTGATTGGAAAGCCAGAGGCCCCCTCCACTTT	CASSDWKARGPLHF
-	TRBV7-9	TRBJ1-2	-	TGTGCCAGCAGCTTAGACGCCGATAACTATGGCTACACCTTC	CASSLDADNYGYTF
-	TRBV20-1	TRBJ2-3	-	TGCAGTGCTAGTAGGGGGAACTCTGGCACAGATACGCAGTATTTT	CSASRGNSGTDTQYF
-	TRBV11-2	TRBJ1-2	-	TGTGCCAGCAGCTCCAGGGCGGCCTATGGCTACACCTTC	CASSSRAAYGYTF
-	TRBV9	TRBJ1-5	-	TGTGCCAGCAGCGTAGGGGACACTAGCAATCAGCCCCAGCATTTT	CASSVGDTSNQPQHF
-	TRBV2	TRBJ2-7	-	TGTGCCAGCACCAGCTGGTTAGGGACCTACGAGCAGTACTTC	CASTSWLGTYEQYF
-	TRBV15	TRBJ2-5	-	TGTGCCACCAGCAGACATCGAGGGGCGCAAGAGACCCAGTACTTC	CATSRHRGAQETQYF
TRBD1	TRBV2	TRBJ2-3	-	TGTGCCAGCAGTTTAACAGGGGGCCTGGGCACAGATACGCAGTATTTT	CASSLTGGLGTDTQYF
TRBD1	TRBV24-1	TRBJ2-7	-	TGTGCCACCAGTGATCCCCGGACAGGGGTGAACGAGCAGTACTTC	CATSDPRTGVNEQYF